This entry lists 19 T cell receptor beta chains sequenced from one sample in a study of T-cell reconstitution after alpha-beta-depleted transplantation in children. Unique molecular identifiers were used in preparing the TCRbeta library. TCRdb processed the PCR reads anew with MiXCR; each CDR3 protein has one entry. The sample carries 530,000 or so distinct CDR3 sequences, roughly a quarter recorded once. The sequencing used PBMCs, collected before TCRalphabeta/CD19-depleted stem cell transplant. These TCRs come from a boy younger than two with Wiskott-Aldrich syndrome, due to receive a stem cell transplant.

The CDR3 loop is CASSIKSTGEGSPLHF. For the CDR3, the DNA is TGTGCCAGCAGCATAAAATCGACAGGGGAAGGCTCACCCCTCCACTTT. This chain joins TRBV5-5 and TRBJ1-6; 8 positions agree with TRBD1. The CDR3 runs 16 residues. Unmatched junction bases numbered 13, after V lost 4 bases and J lost 10 bases. Germline assignment: CDR1 SGHKS and CDR2 YYEKEE (reference sequence).

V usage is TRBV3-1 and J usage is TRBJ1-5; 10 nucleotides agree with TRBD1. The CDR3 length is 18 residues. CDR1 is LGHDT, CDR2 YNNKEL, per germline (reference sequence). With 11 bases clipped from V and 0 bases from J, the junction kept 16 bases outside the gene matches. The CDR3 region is CAFCFRQGAFYSNQPQHF. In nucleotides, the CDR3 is TGTGCCTTCTGTTTCCGACAGGGGGCCTTCTATAGCAATCAGCCCCAGCATTTT. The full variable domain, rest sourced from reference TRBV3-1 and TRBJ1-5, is DTAVSQTPKYLVTQMGNDKSIKCEQNLGHDTMYWYKQDSKKFLKIMFSYNNKELIINETVPNRFSPKSPDKAHLNLHINSLELGDSAVYFCAFCFRQGAFYSNQPQHFGDGTRLSIL.

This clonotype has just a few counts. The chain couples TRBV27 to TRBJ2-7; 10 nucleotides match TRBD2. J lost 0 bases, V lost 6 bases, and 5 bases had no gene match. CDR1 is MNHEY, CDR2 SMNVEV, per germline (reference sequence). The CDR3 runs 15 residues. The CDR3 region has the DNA TGTGCCAGCAGGAAATTAGCGGGGGGCTCCTACGAGCAGTACTTC. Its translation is CASRKLAGGSYEQYF.

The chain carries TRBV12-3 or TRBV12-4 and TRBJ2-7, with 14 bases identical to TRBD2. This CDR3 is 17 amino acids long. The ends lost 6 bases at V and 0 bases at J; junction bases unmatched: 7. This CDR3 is CASSRGLAGVTSYEQYF. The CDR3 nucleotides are TGTGCCAGCAGCCGGGGACTAGCGGGAGTTACCTCCTACGAGCAGTACTTC.

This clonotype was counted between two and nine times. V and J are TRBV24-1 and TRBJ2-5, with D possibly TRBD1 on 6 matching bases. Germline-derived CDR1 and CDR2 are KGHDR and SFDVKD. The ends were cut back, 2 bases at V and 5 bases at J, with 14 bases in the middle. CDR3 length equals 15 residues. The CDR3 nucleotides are TGTGCCACCAGTGATTCGCGCAGGGGAACCGAGACCCAGTACTTC. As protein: CATSDSRRGTETQYF.

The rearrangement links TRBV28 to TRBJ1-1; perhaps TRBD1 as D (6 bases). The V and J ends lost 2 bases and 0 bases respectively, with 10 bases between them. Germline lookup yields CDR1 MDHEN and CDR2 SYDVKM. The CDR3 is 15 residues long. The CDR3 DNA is TGTGCCAGCAGTTTACCTGCAGGGGTGAACACTGAAGCTTTCTTT. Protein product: CASSLPAGVNTEAFF.

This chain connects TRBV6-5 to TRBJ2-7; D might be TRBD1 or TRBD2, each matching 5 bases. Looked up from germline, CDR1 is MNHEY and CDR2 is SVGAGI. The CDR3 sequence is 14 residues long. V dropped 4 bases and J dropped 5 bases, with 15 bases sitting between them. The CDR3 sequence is CASSSPRDRNEQYF. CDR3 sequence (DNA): TGTGCCAGCAGTTCACCCCGGGACCGTAACGAGCAGTACTTC.

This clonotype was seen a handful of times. CDR3 in DNA: TGCAGTGCTGATCAAATAGCGGGAGTACCAGATACGCAGTATTTT. It is translated as CSADQIAGVPDTQYF. The chain combines TRBV20-1 with TRBJ2-3, with TRBD2 identical over 9 bases. The germline V gene has CDR1 DFQATT and CDR2 SNEGSKA (reference sequence). This CDR3 region has 15 residues. Trimming took 5 bases from V and 4 from J; bases not matched to a gene: 10.

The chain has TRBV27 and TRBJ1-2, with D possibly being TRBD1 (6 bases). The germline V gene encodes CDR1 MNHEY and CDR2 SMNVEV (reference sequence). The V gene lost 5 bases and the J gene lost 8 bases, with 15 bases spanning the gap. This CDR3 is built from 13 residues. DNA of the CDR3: TGTGCCAGCAGTCTAACAGGGTCCCACGGCTACACCTTC. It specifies CASSLTGSHGYTF.

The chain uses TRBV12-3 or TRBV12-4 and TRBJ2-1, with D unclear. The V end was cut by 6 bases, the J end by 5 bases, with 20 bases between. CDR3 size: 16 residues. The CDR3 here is CASSRRPVVPNNEQFF. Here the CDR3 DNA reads TGTGCCAGCAGCCGCCGACCCGTAGTCCCCAACAATGAGCAGTTCTTC.

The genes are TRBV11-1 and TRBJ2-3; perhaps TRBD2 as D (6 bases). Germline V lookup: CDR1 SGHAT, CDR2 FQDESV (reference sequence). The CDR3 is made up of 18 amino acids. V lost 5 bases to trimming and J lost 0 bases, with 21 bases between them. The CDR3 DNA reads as TGTGCCAGCAGCAAATCTCCTTTTTGGGAGGCTAGCACAGATACGCAGTATTTT. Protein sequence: CASSKSPFWEASTDTQYF.

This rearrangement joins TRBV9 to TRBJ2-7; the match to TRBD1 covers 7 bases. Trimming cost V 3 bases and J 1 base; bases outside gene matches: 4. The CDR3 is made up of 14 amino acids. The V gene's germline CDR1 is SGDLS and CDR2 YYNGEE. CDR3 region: CASSAKGQSYEQYF. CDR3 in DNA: TGTGCCAGCAGCGCCAAGGGACAGTCCTACGAGCAGTACTTC.

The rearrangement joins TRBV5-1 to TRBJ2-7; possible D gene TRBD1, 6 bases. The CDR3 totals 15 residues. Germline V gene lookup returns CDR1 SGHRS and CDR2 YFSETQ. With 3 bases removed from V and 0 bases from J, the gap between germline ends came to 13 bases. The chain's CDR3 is CASSWGQGGSYEQYF. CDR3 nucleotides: TGCGCCAGCAGCTGGGGACAAGGGGGCTCCTACGAGCAGTACTTC.

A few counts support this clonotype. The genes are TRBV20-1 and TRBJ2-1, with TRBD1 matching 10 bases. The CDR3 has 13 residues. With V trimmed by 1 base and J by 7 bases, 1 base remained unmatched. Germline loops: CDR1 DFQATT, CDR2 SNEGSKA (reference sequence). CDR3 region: CSARGQGANEQFF. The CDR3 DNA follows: TGCAGTGCTAGAGGACAGGGGGCAAATGAGCAGTTCTTC.

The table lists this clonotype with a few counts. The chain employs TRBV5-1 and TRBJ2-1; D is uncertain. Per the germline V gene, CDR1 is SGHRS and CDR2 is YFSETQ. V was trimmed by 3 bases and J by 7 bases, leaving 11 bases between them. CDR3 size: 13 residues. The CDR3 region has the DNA TGCGCCAGCAGCTCCCTATACACTAATGAGCAGTTCTTC. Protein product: CASSSLYTNEQFF.

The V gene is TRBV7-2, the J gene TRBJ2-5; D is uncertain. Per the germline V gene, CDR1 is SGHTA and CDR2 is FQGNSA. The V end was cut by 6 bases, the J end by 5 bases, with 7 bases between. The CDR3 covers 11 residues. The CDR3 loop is CASSNTETQYF. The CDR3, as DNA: TGTGCCAGCAGTAACACGGAGACCCAGTACTTC.

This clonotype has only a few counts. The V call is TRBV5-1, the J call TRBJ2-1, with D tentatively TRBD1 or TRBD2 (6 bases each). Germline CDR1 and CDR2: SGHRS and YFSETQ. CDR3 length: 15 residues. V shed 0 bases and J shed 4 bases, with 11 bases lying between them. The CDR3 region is CASSLGGAPYNEQFF. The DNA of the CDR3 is TGCGCCAGCAGCTTGGGGGGGGCTCCTTACAATGAGCAGTTCTTC. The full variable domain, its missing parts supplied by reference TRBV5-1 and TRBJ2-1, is KAGVTQTPRYLIKTRGQQVTLSCSPISGHRSVSWYQQTPGQGLQFLFEYFSETQRNKGNFPGRFSGRQFSNSRSEMNVSTLELGDSALYLCASSLGGAPYNEQFFGPGTRLTVL.

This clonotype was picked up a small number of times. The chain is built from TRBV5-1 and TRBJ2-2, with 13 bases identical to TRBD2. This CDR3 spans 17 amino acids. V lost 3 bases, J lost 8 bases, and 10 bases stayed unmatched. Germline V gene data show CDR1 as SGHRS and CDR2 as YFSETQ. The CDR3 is CASSSGTSGIVGGELFF. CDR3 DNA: TGCGCCAGCAGCTCCGGGACTAGCGGGATCGTAGGAGGGGAGCTGTTTTTT.

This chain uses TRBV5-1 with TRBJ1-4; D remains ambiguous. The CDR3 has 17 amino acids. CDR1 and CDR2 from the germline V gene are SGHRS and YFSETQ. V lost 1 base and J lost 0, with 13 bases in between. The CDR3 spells CASSLTPEGATNEKLFF. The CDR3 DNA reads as TGCGCCAGCAGCTTGACACCGGAAGGTGCAACTAATGAAAAACTGTTTTTT.